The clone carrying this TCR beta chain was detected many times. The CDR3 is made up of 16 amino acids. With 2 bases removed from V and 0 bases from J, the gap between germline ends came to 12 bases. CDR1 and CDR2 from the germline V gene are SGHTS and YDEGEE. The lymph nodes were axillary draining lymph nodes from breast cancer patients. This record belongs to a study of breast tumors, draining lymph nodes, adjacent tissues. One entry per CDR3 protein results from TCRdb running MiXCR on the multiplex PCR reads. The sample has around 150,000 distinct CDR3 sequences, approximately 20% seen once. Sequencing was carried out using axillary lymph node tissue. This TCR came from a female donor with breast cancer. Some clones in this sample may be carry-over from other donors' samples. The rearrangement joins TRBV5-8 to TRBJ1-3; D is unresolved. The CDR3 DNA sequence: TGTGCCAGCAGCTTAGTTGTCGGAAGCTCTGGAAACACCATATATTTT. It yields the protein CASSLVVGSSGNTIYF.